These 22 T cell receptor beta chains share one sample of origin, sequenced in a study of cytomegalovirus exposure and HLA in healthy donors. The study ran its PCR with 60 Vbeta and 13 Jbeta primers. Sequenced by immunoSEQ multiplex PCR; TCRdb stores in-frame clones only, minus some. This sample has around 140,000 clones; around 86% occur once, and the top ten carry around 7.8%. The sample comprised PBMCs. The source is a woman in her forties or fifties in good health and CMV-seropositive.

The rearrangement uses TRBV4-2 and TRBJ1-5; perhaps TRBD1 as D (6 bases). Trimming took 6 bases from V and 1 from J, leaving 13 bases between them. CDR1 is LGHNA and CDR2 is YNFKEQ in the germline V gene. CDR3 length equals 15 residues. CDR3 protein: CASSERQESNQPQHF. DNA for the CDR3: TGTGCCAGCAGTGAACGACAGGAAAGCAATCAGCCCCAGCATTTT.

The CDR3, as DNA: TGCGCCAGCAGCTTGGTGTCCGTAGAAGAGACCCAGTACTTC. It translates to CASSLVSVEETQYF. The rearrangement joins TRBV5-1 to TRBJ2-5; unclear D gene. V lost 0 bases and J 3 bases, leaving 9 bases between the germline ends. The CDR3 is made up of 14 amino acids. Germline V CDR1 and CDR2: SGHRS, YFSETQ.

The chain employs TRBV28 and TRBJ2-5; 9 nucleotides match TRBD1. There are 16 residues in the CDR3. From germline, CDR1 is MDHEN and CDR2 SYDVKM. With 4 bases clipped from V and 4 bases from J, the junction kept 10 bases outside the gene matches. The CDR3, as DNA: TGTGCCAGCAGTTCCCCACACACGACAGGGGGAGAGACCCAGTACTTC. Protein sequence: CASSSPHTTGGETQYF.

This clone was recorded only once. This sequence joins TRBV15 and TRBJ2-1; the match to TRBD1 covers 7 bases. V dropped 5 bases and J dropped 2; count of bases not matched to a gene: 6. The CDR3 has 15 residues. From germline, CDR1 is LNHNV and CDR2 YYDKDF (reference sequence). CDR3: CATSPPDRAYNEQFF. DNA of the CDR3: TGTGCCACCAGCCCCCCCGACAGGGCCTACAATGAGCAGTTCTTC.

The CDR3 reads CAWSVRGTYGYTF. The CDR3 DNA is TGTGCCTGGAGTGTACGGGGGACCTATGGCTACACCTTC. V and J are TRBV30 and TRBJ1-2, with D perhaps matching TRBD1 (5 bases). Germline-derived CDR1 and CDR2 are GTSNPN and SVGIG (reference sequence). Trimming removed 0 bases from V and 4 bases from J, with 9 bases in between. The CDR3 sequence is 13 residues long.

The chain uses TRBV27 and TRBJ1-1; 7 nucleotides line up with TRBD1. Germline CDR1 and CDR2: MNHEY and SMNVEV (reference sequence). The CDR3 loop spans 15 amino acids. The V and J ends lost 2 bases and 6 bases, in that order; junction bases with no gene match: 9. The CDR3 sequence: CASSLEGGQISEAFF. The CDR3 bases are TGTGCCAGCAGTTTAGAGGGGGGACAGATCTCTGAAGCTTTCTTT.

V gene TRBV19 combines with J gene TRBJ1-1; 7 bases match TRBD1. The germline CDR1 and CDR2 sequences are LNHDA and SQIVND (reference sequence). This CDR3 contains 13 residues. With 6 bases clipped from V and 7 bases from J, the junction kept 8 bases outside the gene matches. This chain's CDR3 is CASSYFTGVEAFF. As DNA, the CDR3 is TGTGCCAGTAGCTACTTCACAGGGGTTGAAGCTTTCTTT. The full variable domain, with the rest looked up from reference TRBV19 and TRBJ1-1, is DGGITQSPKYLFRKEGQNVTLSCEQNLNHDAMYWYRQDPGQGLRLIYYSQIVNDFQKGDIAEGYSVSREKKESFPLTVTSAQKNPTAFYLCASSYFTGVEAFFGQGTRLTVV.

The chain uses TRBV4-2 and TRBJ2-3, with D possibly TRBD2 on 6 matching bases. The CDR3 runs 15 residues. The germline CDR1 and CDR2 sequences are LGHNA and YNFKEQ. V gave up 3 bases and J gave up 0 bases, with 10 bases separating them. The chain's CDR3 is CASSHSGTSTDTQYF. In DNA, the CDR3 is TGTGCCAGCAGCCATAGCGGCACTAGCACAGATACGCAGTATTTT.

V gene TRBV30 combines with J gene TRBJ2-5; D is ambiguous. The germline gives CDR1 GTSNPN, CDR2 SVGIG (reference sequence). The CDR3 loop spans 11 amino acids. The V end lost 3 bases, the J end lost 3 bases, and 5 bases lay between the germline ends. Here the CDR3 reads CAWSPKETQYF. The CDR3 nucleotides are TGTGCCTGGAGCCCTAAAGAGACCCAGTACTTC.

Only a few counts were recorded for this clone. The chain is built from TRBV4-2 and TRBJ1-1; weak D call: TRBD1 (6 bases). CDR1 is LGHNA and CDR2 is YNFKEQ in the germline V gene. This CDR3 has 14 amino acids. Trimming took off 4 bases at V and 0 bases at J, with 9 bases between the two ends. The DNA for the CDR3 is TGTGCCAGCAGCCGGACAGTTATGAACACTGAAGCTTTCTTT. Translated, it gives CASSRTVMNTEAFF.

This chain joins TRBV28 and TRBJ1-5; the match to TRBD1 covers 7 bases. The ends lost 4 bases at V and 4 bases at J; junction bases unmatched: 13. Germline assignment: CDR1 MDHEN and CDR2 SYDVKM. CDR3 length equals 17 residues. CDR3 in amino acids: CASSSATPGQLNQPQHF. For the CDR3, the DNA is TGTGCCAGCAGTTCCGCCACTCCGGGACAGTTAAATCAGCCCCAGCATTTT.

This sequence joins TRBV10-3 and TRBJ2-1, with 9 bases fitting TRBD2. After removal of 3 bases from V and 10 bases from J, the junction contained 4 bases not matched to a gene. The germline CDR1 and CDR2 sequences are ENHRY and SYGVKD. The CDR3 is made up of 13 amino acids. Written as DNA, the CDR3 is TGTGCCATCAGTGAACGACTAGCGGACGAGCAGTTCTTC. Translation: CAISERLADEQFF.

The rearrangement links TRBV15 to TRBJ2-7; D is possibly TRBD1 (6 bases). Germline CDR1 LNHNV, CDR2 YYDKDF (reference sequence). CDR3 length: 15 amino acids. The V gene lost 3 bases and the J gene lost 5 bases, with 17 bases spanning the gap. The CDR3 DNA reads TGTGCCACCAGCAGTAACTTCAGGGGTTGGGACGAGCAGTACTTC. This translates into CATSSNFRGWDEQYF. The whole variable domain, filled in from reference TRBV15 and TRBJ2-7, reads DAMVIQNPRYQVTQFGKPVTLSCSQTLNHNVMYWYQQKSSQAPKLLFHYYDKDFNNEADTPDNFQSRRPNTSFCFLDIRSPGLGDTAMYLCATSSNFRGWDEQYFGPGTRLTVT.

This clone has a handful of counts. CDR3 sequence reads: CASSLWAAARGNTIYF. In nucleotides, the CDR3 is TGTGCCAGCAGCTTATGGGCAGCCGCCAGGGGAAACACCATATATTTT. The chain employs TRBV7-2 and TRBJ1-3; unclear D gene. The CDR3 is 16 residues long. CDR1 is SGHTA and CDR2 is FQGNSA in the germline V gene. Trimming left V 2 bases short and J 4 bases short, with 15 bases between.

The rearrangement joins TRBV5-1 to TRBJ2-1; TRBD2 matches 8 bases. After removal of 4 bases from V and 7 bases from J, the junction contained 7 bases not matched to a gene. This CDR3 comprises 14 residues. CDR1 is SGHRS, CDR2 YFSETQ, per germline. CDR3 nucleotide sequence: TGCGCCAGCAGCCCGGGAGGGGGATATAATGAGCAGTTCTTC. Its protein product is CASSPGGGYNEQFF. The complete variable domain, with remaining parts taken from reference TRBV5-1 and TRBJ2-1, reads KAGVTQTPRYLIKTRGQQVTLSCSPISGHRSVSWYQQTPGQGLQFLFEYFSETQRNKGNFPGRFSGRQFSNSRSEMNVSTLELGDSALYLCASSPGGGYNEQFFGPGTRLTVL.

The V gene is TRBV11-2, the J gene TRBJ2-1; 7 bases agree with TRBD2. With V trimmed by 6 bases and J by 4 bases, 9 bases remained unmatched. CDR1 and CDR2 from the germline V gene are SGHAT and FQNNGV. The CDR3 is 15 residues long. The CDR3 spells CASSPGLRSYNEQFF. The CDR3 nucleotides are TGTGCCAGCAGTCCGGGACTACGATCGTACAATGAGCAGTTCTTC.

The rearrangement uses TRBV19 and TRBJ1-1; possible D gene TRBD1, 6 bases. Germline CDR1 and CDR2: LNHDA and SQIVND (reference sequence). V lost 10 bases and J lost 4, with 16 bases in between. The CDR3 runs to 13 residues. DNA of the CDR3: TGTGCCACTCGCAGGGGCGAGAGCACTGAAGCTTTCTTT. Its translation: CATRRGESTEAFF.

The J gene is TRBJ1-5, the V gene TRBV2; 7 bases agree with TRBD1. Germline V gene data show CDR1 as SNHLY and CDR2 as FYNNEI. J was trimmed by 3 bases and V by 7 bases; bases with no gene match: 6. The CDR3 is 14 amino acids. CDR3 protein: CASNPDRDNQPQHF. CDR3 nucleotides: TGTGCCAGCAACCCCGACAGGGACAATCAGCCCCAGCATTTT.

The J gene is TRBJ2-1, the V gene TRBV9, with 7 bases identical to TRBD1. Germline V gene data show CDR1 as SGDLS and CDR2 as YYNGEE. The junction had 3 bases not matched to a gene; V was cut back by 3 bases and J by 9 bases. The CDR3 contains 12 residues. The CDR3 protein is CASSDQGVEQFF. The CDR3 nucleotides read TGTGCCAGCAGCGACCAGGGGGTTGAGCAGTTCTTC.

This sequence joins TRBV27 and TRBJ1-4; D is undetermined. The V gene lost 4 bases and the J gene lost 6 bases, with 9 bases spanning the gap. Germline assignment: CDR1 MNHEY and CDR2 SMNVEV (reference sequence). This CDR3 spans 13 amino acids. The CDR3 nucleotides read TGTGCCAGCAGTTATTTCCTCCATGAAAAACTGTTTTTT. Translating it yields CASSYFLHEKLFF.

The V call is TRBV5-8, the J call TRBJ2-7; D is uncertain. Per germline, CDR1 SGHTS and CDR2 YDEGEE. This CDR3 has 13 residues. The germline V and J ends were trimmed by 1 base and 2 bases, with 7 bases remaining between them. The CDR3 bases are TGTGCCAGCAGCTTGCGGTTCACCTACGAGCAGTACTTC. The encoded protein is CASSLRFTYEQYF.

This chain joins TRBV11-3 and TRBJ2-5, with 8 bases that match TRBD2. Near its end, the DNA agrees better with TRBJ2-7, so the J call may be wrong. This CDR3 is built from 15 residues. CDR1 SGHNT and CDR2 YENEEA come from the germline V gene. The CDR3 spells CASSLGGGPPYEQYF. In DNA, the CDR3 is TGTGCCAGCAGCTTAGGCGGGGGGCCTCCCTACGAGCAGTACTTC.